Listed below are T cell receptor beta chains from one sample, sequenced in a study of shared T cell receptors in the human thymus. TCRdb's table, derived via immunoSEQ multiplex PCR, lists solely in-frame clones and lacks some. The profile shows about 710,000 clones, more than 75% of them singletons. Another study also made use of these data, one on human thymus T cells.

Sequencing input: thymocytes. The receptors stem from a boy under three years old with a congenital heart defect. CDR3s include the opening cysteine and the closing phenylalanine or tryptophan. D genes are given only for firm matches. Clone size is given for some rows only: seen once, a few or many times, or a class if the clone is expanded.

v_call: TRBV28; cdr3_length: 11; j_call: TRBJ2-1; clone_size: -; d_call: -; cdr3_nt: TGTGCCAGCAGGGAGGCAAATGAGCAGTTCTTC; cdr3_aa: CASREANEQFF
v_call: TRBV4-2; cdr3_length: 16; j_call: TRBJ2-5; clone_size: -; d_call: TRBD2; cdr3_nt: TGTGCCAGCAGCCAAGGTACAGCGGGGTACCAAGAGACCCAGTACTTC; cdr3_aa: CASSQGTAGYQETQYF
v_call: TRBV18; cdr3_length: 15; j_call: TRBJ2-1; clone_size: -; d_call: -; cdr3_nt: TGTGCCAGCTCACCCGGGCAGGGTTGGGGCAATGAGCAGTTCTTC; cdr3_aa: CASSPGQGWGNEQFF
v_call: TRBV9; cdr3_length: 15; j_call: TRBJ2-3; clone_size: -; d_call: -; cdr3_nt: TGTGCCAGCAGTAGCGGACGATCTAGCACAGATACGCAGTATTTT; cdr3_aa: CASSSGRSSTDTQYF
v_call: TRBV5-1; cdr3_length: 18; j_call: TRBJ2-1; clone_size: -; d_call: TRBD2; cdr3_nt: TGCGCCAGCAGCTTGGGCCCTAGCGGGCCGCGGTCCTACAATGAGCAGTTCTTC; cdr3_aa: CASSLGPSGPRSYNEQFF
v_call: TRBV4-3; cdr3_length: 19; j_call: TRBJ2-1; clone_size: -; d_call: TRBD2; cdr3_nt: TGCGCCAGCAGCCGGTCTGTTAGCGGGAGCACACATTCCTACAATGAGCAGTTCTTC; cdr3_aa: CASSRSVSGSTHSYNEQFF
v_call: TRBV27; cdr3_length: 18; j_call: TRBJ2-3; clone_size: -; d_call: TRBD2; cdr3_nt: TGTGCCAGCAGTTTTACTAGCGGGAGGCCTCTATTCACAGATACGCAGTATTTT; cdr3_aa: CASSFTSGRPLFTDTQYF
v_call: TRBV10-1; cdr3_length: 15; j_call: TRBJ2-7; clone_size: once; d_call: TRBD1; cdr3_nt: TGCGCCAGCAGTGAGATGGGACAGGCGGCATACGAGCAGTACTTC; cdr3_aa: CASSEMGQAAYEQYF
v_call: TRBV5-1; cdr3_length: 14; j_call: TRBJ1-5; clone_size: -; d_call: TRBD1; cdr3_nt: TGCGCCAGCAGCCGGACAGGAGGGTGTCAGCCCCAGCATTTT; cdr3_aa: CASSRTGGCQPQHF
v_call: TRBV2; cdr3_length: 15; j_call: TRBJ2-3; clone_size: -; d_call: -; cdr3_nt: TGTGCCAGCAAGATGCGGGATTCTAGCACAGATACGCAGTATTTT; cdr3_aa: CASKMRDSSTDTQYF
v_call: TRBV29-1; cdr3_length: 13; j_call: TRBJ2-5; clone_size: -; d_call: TRBD2; cdr3_nt: TGCAGCGTTGTTGGGGGGGTACAAGAGACCCAGTACTTC; cdr3_aa: CSVVGGVQETQYF
v_call: TRBV6-6; cdr3_length: 15; j_call: TRBJ1-4; clone_size: -; d_call: TRBD1; cdr3_nt: TGTGCCACCACTAAGGGGGACAGGGAATGGGAAAAACTGTTTTTT; cdr3_aa: CATTKGDREWEKLFF
v_call: TRBV28; cdr3_length: 15; j_call: TRBJ2-2; clone_size: -; d_call: TRBD1; cdr3_nt: TGTGCCAGCGGTACCGGGACAGGGTCGTGCGGGGAGCTGTTTTTT; cdr3_aa: CASGTGTGSCGELFF
v_call: TRBV30; cdr3_length: 16; j_call: TRBJ2-1; clone_size: -; d_call: TRBD2; cdr3_nt: TGTGCCTGGGCCCCCTGGTTGAGCGGGGTGTACAATGAGCAGTTCTTC; cdr3_aa: CAWAPWLSGVYNEQFF
v_call: TRBV28; cdr3_length: 12; j_call: TRBJ1-2; clone_size: -; d_call: -; cdr3_nt: TGTGCCTGCGCGGGGGCGGGCTATGGCTACACCTTC; cdr3_aa: CACAGAGYGYTF
v_call: TRBV10-2; cdr3_length: 14; j_call: TRBJ2-7; clone_size: few; d_call: TRBD1; cdr3_nt: TGCGCCAGCAGTGTGGGACAGTCGGAATCCGAGCAGTACTTC; cdr3_aa: CASSVGQSESEQYF
v_call: TRBV9; cdr3_length: 17; j_call: TRBJ2-3; clone_size: -; d_call: -; cdr3_nt: TGTGCCAGCAGCGTAGTCCCCGGGACAAAAAGCACAGATACGCAGTATTTT; cdr3_aa: CASSVVPGTKSTDTQYF
v_call: TRBV6-1; cdr3_length: 14; j_call: TRBJ1-1; clone_size: -; d_call: -; cdr3_nt: TGTGCCAGCAGTGACCCCTCCGCGGGGACTGAAGCTTTCTTT; cdr3_aa: CASSDPSAGTEAFF
v_call: TRBV12-5; cdr3_length: 16; j_call: TRBJ1-1; clone_size: few; d_call: -; cdr3_nt: TGTGCTAGTGGTTTGCCAATGACAGCTAAAATTCCTGAAGCTTTCTTT; cdr3_aa: CASGLPMTAKIPEAFF
v_call: TRBV7-9; cdr3_length: 16; j_call: TRBJ2-5; clone_size: -; d_call: -; cdr3_nt: TGTGCCAGCAGCTTCCACCGGGACTCTGATCGGGAGACCCAGTACTTC; cdr3_aa: CASSFHRDSDRETQYF
v_call: TRBV2; cdr3_length: 13; j_call: TRBJ1-1; clone_size: -; d_call: -; cdr3_nt: TGTGCCAGCAGTGAACCAGGTTCCACTGAAGCTTTCTTT; cdr3_aa: CASSEPGSTEAFF
v_call: TRBV18; cdr3_length: 14; j_call: TRBJ1-2; clone_size: -; d_call: -; cdr3_nt: TGTGCCAGCTCACGTGGAGTGAGGGACTATGGCTACACCTTC; cdr3_aa: CASSRGVRDYGYTF
v_call: TRBV27; cdr3_length: 16; j_call: TRBJ2-1; clone_size: -; d_call: TRBD2; cdr3_nt: TGTGCCAGCAGTTTCGGGTCTAGCGGGATACTCAATGAGCAGTTCTTC; cdr3_aa: CASSFGSSGILNEQFF
v_call: TRBV7-9; cdr3_length: 14; j_call: TRBJ1-4; clone_size: -; d_call: -; cdr3_nt: TGTGCCAGCGACGGGACATGGGGGAATGAAAAACTGTTTTTT; cdr3_aa: CASDGTWGNEKLFF
v_call: TRBV4-2; cdr3_length: 16; j_call: TRBJ1-1; clone_size: -; d_call: -; cdr3_nt: TGTGCCAGCAGCCAAGATCGCAGGGACAAGAACACTGAAGCTTTCTTT; cdr3_aa: CASSQDRRDKNTEAFF
v_call: TRBV11-2; cdr3_length: 14; j_call: TRBJ1-2; clone_size: -; d_call: TRBD1; cdr3_nt: TGTGCCAGCACCCGATCTGACAGGGAAGGTGGCTACACCTTC; cdr3_aa: CASTRSDREGGYTF
v_call: TRBV7-9; cdr3_length: 15; j_call: TRBJ2-1; clone_size: -; d_call: TRBD2; cdr3_nt: TGTGCCAGCAGCTTAGCGGGACTAGCGGGAAATGAGCAGTTCTTC; cdr3_aa: CASSLAGLAGNEQFF
v_call: TRBV19; cdr3_length: 16; j_call: TRBJ2-7; clone_size: -; d_call: TRBD1; cdr3_nt: TGTGCCAGTAGCTCGACAGGGGTAGTTAGTTGGGACGAGCAGTACTTC; cdr3_aa: CASSSTGVVSWDEQYF
v_call: TRBV2; cdr3_length: 14; j_call: TRBJ1-1; clone_size: -; d_call: -; cdr3_nt: TGTGCCAGCAGCCCCGGGGGGAGGGACACTGAAGCTTTCTTT; cdr3_aa: CASSPGGRDTEAFF
v_call: TRBV5-5; cdr3_length: 15; j_call: TRBJ1-2; clone_size: -; d_call: -; cdr3_nt: TGTGCCAGCAGCTTGGCGTCCGGGCAGGGCTATGGCTACACCTTC; cdr3_aa: CASSLASGQGYGYTF
v_call: TRBV6-1; cdr3_length: 16; j_call: TRBJ1-1; clone_size: -; d_call: -; cdr3_nt: TGTGCCAGCAGTGAAATAGGTATGGAGAAGTACACTGAAGCTTTCTTT; cdr3_aa: CASSEIGMEKYTEAFF
v_call: TRBV11-2; cdr3_length: 18; j_call: TRBJ1-1; clone_size: -; d_call: -; cdr3_nt: TGTGCCAGCAGCTTAGGCCTCGGACAGAAGCGGCGGGACACTGAAGCTTTCTTT; cdr3_aa: CASSLGLGQKRRDTEAFF
v_call: TRBV10-3; cdr3_length: 15; j_call: TRBJ2-7; clone_size: -; d_call: -; cdr3_nt: TGTGCCATCAGTGAGTCAGCCGGGGATAGCTACGAGCAGTACTTC; cdr3_aa: CAISESAGDSYEQYF
v_call: TRBV28; cdr3_length: 18; j_call: TRBJ2-2; clone_size: -; d_call: TRBD2; cdr3_nt: TGTGCCAGCAGTTTATTGCGGGAGACCGAATCGAACACCGGGGAGCTGTTTTTT; cdr3_aa: CASSLLRETESNTGELFF
v_call: TRBV28; cdr3_length: 18; j_call: TRBJ1-3; clone_size: once; d_call: -; cdr3_nt: TGTGCCAGCAGTTTATGCAGACAGTTTACCCTCTCTGGAAACACCATATATTTT; cdr3_aa: CASSLCRQFTLSGNTIYF
v_call: TRBV19; cdr3_length: 14; j_call: TRBJ1-3; clone_size: few; d_call: -; cdr3_nt: TGTGCCAGTAGCCCCTGGACGACAGGATACACCATATATTTT; cdr3_aa: CASSPWTTGYTIYF
v_call: TRBV29-1; cdr3_length: 12; j_call: TRBJ1-2; clone_size: -; d_call: -; cdr3_nt: TGCAGCGTTGAAGCGGAGGGCCGGGGCTACACCTTC; cdr3_aa: CSVEAEGRGYTF
v_call: TRBV5-1; cdr3_length: 17; j_call: TRBJ2-3; clone_size: once; d_call: -; cdr3_nt: TGCGCCAGCAGCTTGGGGGCGCGGGACCTAAGCACAGATACGCAGTATTTT; cdr3_aa: CASSLGARDLSTDTQYF
v_call: TRBV9; cdr3_length: 17; j_call: TRBJ2-3; clone_size: -; d_call: -; cdr3_nt: TGTGCCAGCAGCGTAGTTGGCAGGGGCTATAGCACAGATACGCAGTATTTT; cdr3_aa: CASSVVGRGYSTDTQYF
v_call: TRBV5-1; cdr3_length: 16; j_call: TRBJ2-3; clone_size: -; d_call: TRBD2; cdr3_nt: TGCGCCAGCAGCCCTATTATAGCGGGGGGGGCAGATACGCAGTATTTT; cdr3_aa: CASSPIIAGGADTQYF
v_call: TRBV10-2; cdr3_length: 19; j_call: TRBJ2-3; clone_size: once; d_call: TRBD2; cdr3_nt: TGCGCCAGCAACTCCCCGGGACTAGCGGGGGTGGGTAGCACAGATACGCAGTATTTT; cdr3_aa: CASNSPGLAGVGSTDTQYF
v_call: TRBV25-1; cdr3_length: 15; j_call: TRBJ2-7; clone_size: few; d_call: -; cdr3_nt: TGTGCCAGCAGTGTACCCCAGGGGTCCTACTACGAGCAGTACTTC; cdr3_aa: CASSVPQGSYYEQYF
v_call: TRBV4-1; cdr3_length: 18; j_call: TRBJ2-1; clone_size: -; d_call: -; cdr3_nt: TGCGCCAGCAGCCAAGCCCCTTACAGAGACAGATTTCGGGATGAGCAGTTCTTC; cdr3_aa: CASSQAPYRDRFRDEQFF
v_call: TRBV21-1; cdr3_length: 18; j_call: TRBJ1-1; clone_size: -; d_call: -; cdr3_nt: -; cdr3_aa: CASSSPVGRGSKGTEAFF
v_call: TRBV6-1; cdr3_length: 14; j_call: TRBJ1-4; clone_size: -; d_call: TRBD1; cdr3_nt: TGTGCCAGCAGGACTGACAGGGTTGTTGAAAAACTGTTTTTT; cdr3_aa: CASRTDRVVEKLFF
v_call: TRBV4-3; cdr3_length: 15; j_call: TRBJ1-1; clone_size: -; d_call: -; cdr3_nt: TGCGCCAGCAGCCAAGCGGCAGGTCAGAATACTGAAGCTTTCTTT; cdr3_aa: CASSQAAGQNTEAFF
v_call: TRBV10-3; cdr3_length: 15; j_call: TRBJ2-7; clone_size: -; d_call: TRBD2; cdr3_nt: TGTGCCATCAGTGATACTGGGACTACCTCTTACGAGCAGTACTTC; cdr3_aa: CAISDTGTTSYEQYF
v_call: TRBV6-5; cdr3_length: 15; j_call: TRBJ2-2; clone_size: once; d_call: TRBD1; cdr3_nt: TGTGCCAGCAGATCATACGACAGGGCCACCGGGGAGCTGTTTTTT; cdr3_aa: CASRSYDRATGELFF
v_call: TRBV7-6; cdr3_length: 19; j_call: TRBJ1-5; clone_size: once; d_call: TRBD1; cdr3_nt: TGTGCCAGCAGCTTAGAGGGGGCAGGGGGGCTTTATAGCAATCAGCCCCAGCATTTT; cdr3_aa: CASSLEGAGGLYSNQPQHF
v_call: TRBV7-9; cdr3_length: 19; j_call: TRBJ2-7; clone_size: -; d_call: TRBD2; cdr3_nt: TGTGCCAGCAGCTTAGGTTCCCTAGCGGGAGGGCCGTCTGGCTACGAGCAGTACTTC; cdr3_aa: CASSLGSLAGGPSGYEQYF
v_call: TRBV6-6; cdr3_length: 13; j_call: TRBJ2-7; clone_size: -; d_call: -; cdr3_nt: TGTGCCAGCAGTTACGGGCTCCCCTACGAGCAGTACTTC; cdr3_aa: CASSYGLPYEQYF
v_call: TRBV4-1; cdr3_length: 16; j_call: TRBJ1-4; clone_size: -; d_call: TRBD1; cdr3_nt: TGCGCCAGCAGCCGCACTCATAGGACAGGAGGTGAAAAACTGTTTTTT; cdr3_aa: CASSRTHRTGGEKLFF
v_call: TRBV7-2; cdr3_length: 17; j_call: TRBJ1-6; clone_size: -; d_call: -; cdr3_nt: TGTGCCAGCAGCTTAGACGGGTGGAGCTCCTATAATTCACCCCTCCACTTT; cdr3_aa: CASSLDGWSSYNSPLHF
v_call: TRBV6-1; cdr3_length: 17; j_call: TRBJ2-1; clone_size: -; d_call: -; cdr3_nt: TGTGCCAGCAGTGAATCCCCCGGCCAGGGGTTGCACAATGAGCAGTTCTTC; cdr3_aa: CASSESPGQGLHNEQFF
v_call: TRBV2; cdr3_length: 14; j_call: TRBJ1-6; clone_size: -; d_call: TRBD1; cdr3_nt: TGTGCCAGCAGCGCCGACAGGGTGGGATCCCCCCTCCACTTT; cdr3_aa: CASSADRVGSPLHF
v_call: TRBV15; cdr3_length: 14; j_call: TRBJ1-2; clone_size: -; d_call: TRBD1; cdr3_nt: TGTGCCACCAGCGGTTGGGACAGTTCCTATGGCTACACCTTC; cdr3_aa: CATSGWDSSYGYTF